The sequence of this T cell receptor (beta chain) was determined in a study of control samples from healthy donors and cancer patients. Per the germline V gene, CDR1 is SQVTM and CDR2 is ANQGSEA. V was cut by 7 bases and J by 3 bases, with 10 bases left in between. The CDR3 consists of 12 residues. Assay used: immunoSEQ multiplex PCR; TCRdb lists only in-frame clones, some missing. The sample carries 95,000 to 130,000 clones, 93% recorded once. The rearrangement joins TRBV29-1 to TRBJ1-3; D unclear. The sequence was obtained from a man aged 30 to 39 in good health. Sequenced material: blood. Written as DNA, the CDR3 is TGCAGCGCAGGACGGCTTGGAAACACCATATATTTT. Its protein is CSAGRLGNTIYF.